Listed below are T cell receptor beta chains from one sample, sequenced in a study of T cell clones after liver transplantation. TCRdb's copy holds only in-frame clones and misses some; the assay was immunoSEQ multiplex PCR. The data contain tens of thousands of clones, approximately 92% of them singletons. Sample: CD4+ T cells from blood, taken 25 months after liver transplant. These receptors came from a human patient who received a liver transplant. Some T cells may arise from the graft donor. Both conserved end residues are part of each CDR3. Fields, in order: J gene, V gene, clone size, D gene, CDR3 length, CDR3 protein, CDR3 DNA. The D gene is left open where the match is weak. Clone size, where shown, is once, few, many, or a class for clones that have expanded.

J gene: TRBJ2-7; V gene: TRBV29-1; clone size: NA; D gene: NA; CDR3 length: 15; CDR3 protein: CSVEDRGGGGNEQYF; CDR3 DNA: TGCAGCGTTGAAGATCGAGGAGGGGGCGGGAACGAGCAGTACTTC
J gene: TRBJ1-2; V gene: TRBV7-9; clone size: NA; D gene: NA; CDR3 length: 13; CDR3 protein: CASSPSSNYGYTF; CDR3 DNA: TGTGCCAGCAGCCCCTCATCGAACTATGGCTACACCTTC
J gene: TRBJ2-5; V gene: TRBV5-4; clone size: NA; D gene: TRBD2; CDR3 length: 16; CDR3 protein: CASSLFSGRLVETQYF; CDR3 DNA: TGTGCCAGCAGCTTATTCAGCGGGAGATTAGTAGAGACCCAGTACTTC
J gene: TRBJ1-4; V gene: TRBV5-1; clone size: NA; D gene: NA; CDR3 length: 16; CDR3 protein: CASSDQGGGGGEKLFF; CDR3 DNA: TGCGCCAGCAGCGACCAAGGGGGGGGCGGAGGTGAAAAACTGTTTTTT
J gene: TRBJ2-5; V gene: TRBV12-5; clone size: NA; D gene: TRBD1; CDR3 length: 15; CDR3 protein: CASGLGTGYQETQYF; CDR3 DNA: TGTGCTAGTGGTTTGGGGACAGGGTACCAAGAGACCCAGTACTTC
J gene: TRBJ2-7; V gene: TRBV7-9; clone size: NA; D gene: TRBD2; CDR3 length: 16; CDR3 protein: CASSLSVWGGSYEQYF; CDR3 DNA: TGTGCCAGCAGCCTTAGCGTTTGGGGGGGCTCCTACGAGCAGTACTTC
J gene: TRBJ2-3; V gene: TRBV2; clone size: NA; D gene: NA; CDR3 length: 15; CDR3 protein: CASRALAMSTDTQYF; CDR3 DNA: TGTGCCAGCAGAGCACTAGCAATGAGCACAGATACGCAGTATTTT
J gene: TRBJ1-5; V gene: TRBV5-4; clone size: NA; D gene: NA; CDR3 length: 11; CDR3 protein: CASSLYQPQHF; CDR3 DNA: TGTGCCAGCAGCTTATATCAGCCCCAGCATTTT
J gene: TRBJ2-7; V gene: TRBV6-6; clone size: NA; D gene: NA; CDR3 length: 15; CDR3 protein: CASSQPAGRLYEQYF; CDR3 DNA: TGTGCCAGCAGCCAACCGGCAGGTCGACTCTACGAGCAGTACTTC
J gene: TRBJ1-2; V gene: TRBV28; clone size: NA; D gene: TRBD1; CDR3 length: 14; CDR3 protein: CASTTGEVRYGYTF; CDR3 DNA: TGTGCCAGCACTACAGGGGAGGTTAGGTATGGCTACACCTTC
J gene: TRBJ2-3; V gene: TRBV25-1; clone size: NA; D gene: NA; CDR3 length: 11; CDR3 protein: CASSDYDTQYF; CDR3 DNA: TGTGCCAGCAGTGATTATGATACGCAGTATTTT
J gene: TRBJ2-3; V gene: TRBV9; clone size: NA; D gene: NA; CDR3 length: 15; CDR3 protein: CASSVARDSTDTQYF; CDR3 DNA: TGTGCCAGCAGCGTAGCTAGGGACTCCACAGATACGCAGTATTTT
J gene: TRBJ2-1; V gene: TRBV28; clone size: few; D gene: TRBD2; CDR3 length: 17; CDR3 protein: CASSIQDGLAGYNEQFF; CDR3 DNA: TGTGCCAGCAGTATCCAGGACGGACTAGCGGGCTACAATGAGCAGTTCTTC
J gene: TRBJ1-1; V gene: TRBV4-2; clone size: once; D gene: NA; CDR3 length: 13; CDR3 protein: CASSQDQGTEAFF; CDR3 DNA: TGTGCCAGCAGCCAAGATCAGGGCACTGAAGCTTTCTTT
J gene: TRBJ2-1; V gene: TRBV15; clone size: NA; D gene: TRBD2; CDR3 length: 17; CDR3 protein: CATSILAGGSFYNEQFF; CDR3 DNA: TGTGCCACCAGCATACTAGCGGGAGGCTCCTTCTACAATGAGCAGTTCTTC
J gene: TRBJ2-7; V gene: TRBV5-4; clone size: NA; D gene: TRBD2; CDR3 length: 16; CDR3 protein: CASSPGLAGVDYEQYF; CDR3 DNA: TGTGCCAGCAGCCCGGGACTAGCGGGAGTGGACTACGAGCAGTACTTC
J gene: TRBJ1-3; V gene: TRBV18; clone size: NA; D gene: NA; CDR3 length: 17; CDR3 protein: CASSETQIGFSGNTIYF; CDR3 DNA: TGTGCCAGCTCCGAAACCCAAATCGGGTTCTCTGGAAACACCATATATTTT
J gene: TRBJ2-1; V gene: TRBV7-2; clone size: once; D gene: TRBD1; CDR3 length: 14; CDR3 protein: CASSPWDSSNEQFF; CDR3 DNA: TGTGCCAGCAGCCCCTGGGACAGCTCGAATGAGCAGTTCTTC
J gene: TRBJ2-3; V gene: TRBV4-3; clone size: NA; D gene: NA; CDR3 length: 13; CDR3 protein: CASSQARPDTQYF; CDR3 DNA: TGCGCCAGCAGCCAAGCGAGACCAGATACGCAGTATTTT
J gene: TRBJ2-5; V gene: TRBV7-2; clone size: few; D gene: NA; CDR3 length: 15; CDR3 protein: CASSLGLPSQETQYF; CDR3 DNA: TGTGCCAGCAGCTTAGGACTGCCCTCCCAAGAGACCCAGTACTTC
J gene: TRBJ2-1; V gene: TRBV10-3; clone size: NA; D gene: TRBD2; CDR3 length: 16; CDR3 protein: CAISEGTSGRAGEQFF; CDR3 DNA: TGTGCCATCAGTGAAGGGACTAGCGGGAGGGCCGGTGAGCAGTTCTTC
J gene: TRBJ2-7; V gene: TRBV5-1; clone size: NA; D gene: TRBD2; CDR3 length: 16; CDR3 protein: CASSLAGASGTYEQYF; CDR3 DNA: TGCGCCAGCAGCTTGGCGGGGGCTAGCGGGACCTACGAGCAGTACTTC
J gene: TRBJ2-1; V gene: TRBV7-8; clone size: NA; D gene: TRBD1; CDR3 length: 13; CDR3 protein: CASSLGTGREQFF; CDR3 DNA: TGTGCCAGCAGCTTAGGGACAGGCCGTGAGCAGTTCTTC
J gene: TRBJ1-4; V gene: TRBV1; clone size: NA; D gene: NA; CDR3 length: 15; CDR3 protein: CTSSHPGQNNEKLFF; CDR3 DNA: TGCACCAGCAGCCATCCCGGACAGAATAATGAAAAACTGTTTTTT
J gene: TRBJ2-7; V gene: TRBV28; clone size: NA; D gene: NA; CDR3 length: 16; CDR3 protein: CASSSSRGASSYEQYF; CDR3 DNA: TGTGCCAGCAGTTCCAGCCGTGGCGCATCCTCCTACGAGCAGTACTTC
J gene: TRBJ2-2; V gene: TRBV7-2; clone size: NA; D gene: NA; CDR3 length: 12; CDR3 protein: CASSLYTGELFF; CDR3 DNA: TGTGCCAGCAGCTTATACACCGGGGAGCTGTTTTTT
J gene: TRBJ2-1; V gene: TRBV27; clone size: NA; D gene: TRBD2; CDR3 length: 13; CDR3 protein: CASSDLAGDEQFF; CDR3 DNA: TGTGCCAGCAGTGATTTAGCGGGGGATGAGCAGTTCTTC
J gene: TRBJ2-7; V gene: TRBV7-2; clone size: NA; D gene: TRBD1; CDR3 length: 15; CDR3 protein: CASSTQTGGRYEQYF; CDR3 DNA: TGTGCCAGCAGCACACAGACAGGGGGTCGCTACGAGCAGTACTTC
J gene: TRBJ1-2; V gene: TRBV12-2; clone size: few; D gene: NA; CDR3 length: 14; CDR3 protein: CASRTPGQMCGYTF; CDR3 DNA: TGTGCAAGTCGGACTCCGGGACAAATGTGTGGCTACACCTTC
J gene: TRBJ2-3; V gene: TRBV18; clone size: NA; D gene: TRBD2; CDR3 length: 15; CDR3 protein: CASSTSGRRADTQYF; CDR3 DNA: TGTGCCAGCTCAACCAGCGGGAGGCGGGCAGATACGCAGTATTTT
J gene: TRBJ2-1; V gene: TRBV4-1; clone size: NA; D gene: TRBD2; CDR3 length: 15; CDR3 protein: CASSHLAGPYNEQFF; CDR3 DNA: TGCGCCAGCAGCCACCTAGCGGGGCCCTACAATGAGCAGTTCTTC
J gene: TRBJ2-5; V gene: TRBV5-1; clone size: NA; D gene: NA; CDR3 length: 14; CDR3 protein: CASSLEEGRETQYF; CDR3 DNA: TGCGCCAGCAGCTTGGAGGAAGGCAGAGAGACCCAGTACTTC
J gene: TRBJ1-3; V gene: TRBV6-1; clone size: NA; D gene: NA; CDR3 length: 14; CDR3 protein: CATLGGFSGNTIYF; CDR3 DNA: TGTGCCACCCTTGGCGGATTCTCTGGAAACACCATATATTTT
J gene: TRBJ2-1; V gene: TRBV27; clone size: once; D gene: NA; CDR3 length: 18; CDR3 protein: CASSLRAWRPSIYNEQFF; CDR3 DNA: TGTGCCAGCAGTTTACGCGCGTGGAGGCCCTCCATCTACAATGAGCAGTTCTTC
J gene: TRBJ2-5; V gene: TRBV19; clone size: NA; D gene: TRBD1; CDR3 length: 15; CDR3 protein: CASSSRQGALETQYF; CDR3 DNA: TGTGCCAGTAGTTCAAGACAGGGGGCGTTGGAGACCCAGTACTTC
J gene: TRBJ2-3; V gene: TRBV28; clone size: NA; D gene: NA; CDR3 length: 11; CDR3 protein: CASSTTDTQYF; CDR3 DNA: TGTGCCAGCAGCACCACAGATACGCAGTATTTT
J gene: TRBJ2-1; V gene: TRBV5-1; clone size: NA; D gene: TRBD2; CDR3 length: 15; CDR3 protein: CASSSELASYNEQFF; CDR3 DNA: TGCGCCAGCAGCTCCGAACTAGCGTCTTACAATGAGCAGTTCTTC
J gene: TRBJ1-4; V gene: TRBV19; clone size: NA; D gene: NA; CDR3 length: 13; CDR3 protein: CASKGTAYEKLFF; CDR3 DNA: TGTGCCAGTAAAGGGACGGCTTATGAAAAACTGTTTTTT
J gene: TRBJ2-1; V gene: TRBV5-1; clone size: NA; D gene: TRBD2; CDR3 length: 15; CDR3 protein: CASSLSGRVGDEQFF; CDR3 DNA: TGCGCCAGCAGCCTTAGCGGGAGGGTGGGAGATGAGCAGTTCTTC
J gene: TRBJ2-5; V gene: TRBV9; clone size: NA; D gene: NA; CDR3 length: 15; CDR3 protein: CASSVYGFYEETQYF; CDR3 DNA: TGTGCCAGCAGCGTATACGGATTTTACGAAGAGACCCAGTACTTC
J gene: TRBJ2-1; V gene: TRBV29-1; clone size: NA; D gene: TRBD2; CDR3 length: 13; CDR3 protein: CSATSGRIDEQFF; CDR3 DNA: TGCAGCGCTACTAGCGGGAGGATCGATGAGCAGTTCTTC
J gene: TRBJ1-4; V gene: TRBV5-1; clone size: NA; D gene: NA; CDR3 length: 14; CDR3 protein: CASSRAGSNEKLFF; CDR3 DNA: TGCGCCAGCTCGCGGGCCGGATCGAATGAAAAACTGTTTTTT
J gene: TRBJ1-1; V gene: TRBV5-1; clone size: NA; D gene: TRBD1; CDR3 length: 14; CDR3 protein: CASSPGQVNTEAFF; CDR3 DNA: TGCGCCAGCAGCCCCGGACAGGTGAACACTGAAGCTTTCTTT
J gene: TRBJ2-7; V gene: TRBV10-3; clone size: NA; D gene: TRBD1; CDR3 length: 13; CDR3 protein: CAINPGTGREQYF; CDR3 DNA: TGTGCCATCAACCCCGGGACAGGCCGGGAGCAGTACTTC
J gene: TRBJ2-5; V gene: TRBV11-3; clone size: NA; D gene: NA; CDR3 length: 14; CDR3 protein: CASSTPSEGETQYF; CDR3 DNA: TGTGCCAGCAGCACCCCGTCCGAGGGAGAGACCCAGTACTTC
J gene: TRBJ2-3; V gene: TRBV21-1; clone size: NA; D gene: NA; CDR3 length: 13; CDR3 protein: CASSKVETDTQYF; CDR3 DNA: TGTGCCAGCAGCAAAGTGGAGACAGATACGCAGTATTTT
J gene: TRBJ1-2; V gene: TRBV5-4; clone size: NA; D gene: TRBD1; CDR3 length: 15; CDR3 protein: CASSSTGTANYGYTF; CDR3 DNA: TGTGCCAGCAGCTCAACAGGGACAGCTAACTATGGCTACACCTTC
J gene: TRBJ1-5; V gene: TRBV19; clone size: once; D gene: NA; CDR3 length: 14; CDR3 protein: CASSTGYADQPQHF; CDR3 DNA: TGTGCCAGTAGTACAGGGTATGCCGATCAGCCCCAGCATTTT
J gene: TRBJ2-3; V gene: TRBV9; clone size: NA; D gene: TRBD2; CDR3 length: 16; CDR3 protein: CASSPTGGSGGDTQYF; CDR3 DNA: TGTGCCAGCAGCCCGACCGGGGGGAGCGGAGGTGATACGCAGTATTTT
J gene: TRBJ2-7; V gene: TRBV6-1; clone size: NA; D gene: NA; CDR3 length: 14; CDR3 protein: CASSEGGQYYEQYF; CDR3 DNA: TGTGCCAGCAGTGAGGGAGGACAGTACTACGAGCAGTACTTC
J gene: TRBJ1-1; V gene: TRBV13; clone size: once; D gene: NA; CDR3 length: 14; CDR3 protein: CASSQAGLGTEAFF; CDR3 DNA: TGTGCCAGCAGCCAGGCGGGCCTTGGCACTGAAGCTTTCTTT